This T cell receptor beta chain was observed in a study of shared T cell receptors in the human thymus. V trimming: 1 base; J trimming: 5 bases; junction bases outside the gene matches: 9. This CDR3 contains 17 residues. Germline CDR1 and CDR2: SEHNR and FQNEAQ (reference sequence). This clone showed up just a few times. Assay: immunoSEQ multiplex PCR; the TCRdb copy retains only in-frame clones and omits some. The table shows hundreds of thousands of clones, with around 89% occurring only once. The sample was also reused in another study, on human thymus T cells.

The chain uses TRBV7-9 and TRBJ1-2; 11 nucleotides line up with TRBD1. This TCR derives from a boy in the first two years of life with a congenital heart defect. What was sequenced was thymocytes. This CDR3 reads CASSLGTGGPLEYGYTF. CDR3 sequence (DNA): TGTGCCAGCAGCTTAGGGACAGGGGGCCCTCTGGAGTATGGCTACACCTTC.